Listed below are T cell receptor beta chains from one sample, sequenced in a study of T cell responses to AZD1222 COVID-19 vaccine. The repertoire was sequenced with immunoSEQ multiplex PCR; TCRdb's copy has only in-frame clones and lacks some. The sample shows approximately 180,000 clones, approximately 92% of them seen only once. Sequences were derived from peripheral blood, sampled 28 days after the second dose of the MenACWY control vaccine. The receptors here all came from an adult who received the MenACWY meningococcal vaccine as a control. Both conserved end residues are part of each CDR3. D genes are given only for firm matches. Rows may omit the clone size; those that give it use once, few, many or a size class.

clone size	V gene	D gene	J gene	CDR3 protein	CDR3 DNA
-	TRBV11-3	-	TRBJ1-2	CASRAAHWDGYTF	TGTGCCAGCAGGGCCGCGCATTGGGATGGCTACACCTTC
-	TRBV21-1	-	TRBJ1-5	CASSSKWDRGHAGNQPQHF	TGTGCCAGCAGCAGTAAATGGGACAGGGGGCATGCGGGCAATCAGCCCCAGCATTTT
-	TRBV10-3	-	TRBJ1-5	CAISEALLSNQPQHF	TGTGCCATCAGTGAGGCCCTTCTAAGCAATCAGCCCCAGCATTTT
-	TRBV18	TRBD1	TRBJ1-1	CASSPETGVNTEAFF	TGTGCCAGCTCACCAGAGACAGGGGTGAACACTGAAGCTTTCTTT
-	TRBV18	-	TRBJ1-5	CASSPGTDNQPQHF	TGTGCCAGCTCACCCGGGACGGATAATCAGCCCCAGCATTTT
-	TRBV12-3/TRBV12-4	-	TRBJ1-2	CASSLVGTGYTF	TGTGCCAGCAGTTTGGTGGGCACCGGCTACACCTTC
-	TRBV10-3	-	TRBJ1-1	CAISALHEAFF	TGTGCCATCAGTGCCCTCCATGAAGCTTTCTTT
-	TRBV27	-	TRBJ2-7	CASSLSGVGLSYEQYF	TGTGCCAGCAGTTTATCGGGGGTCGGGCTCTCCTACGAGCAGTACTTC
-	TRBV7-3	-	TRBJ2-3	CASSLPSEGTDTQYF	TGTGCCAGCAGCTTACCCAGCGAAGGCACAGATACGCAGTATTTT
-	TRBV24-1	-	TRBJ2-2	CATSDTDGNTGELFF	TGTGCCACCAGTGACACGGACGGGAACACCGGGGAGCTGTTTTTT
-	TRBV28	-	TRBJ1-1	CASSPGGTAVRAFF	TGTGCCAGCAGTCCTGGCGGGACGGCCGTGAGGGCTTTCTTT
-	TRBV6-5	-	TRBJ1-1	CASSSLGGGFTEAFF	TGTGCCAGCAGTAGCTTGGGGGGCGGGTTCACTGAAGCTTTCTTT
-	TRBV6-1	-	TRBJ2-7	CASSEGPGYSYEQYF	TGTGCCAGCAGTGAAGGTCCAGGATACTCCTACGAGCAGTACTTC
-	TRBV13	-	TRBJ1-1	CASSGNRNTEAFF	TGTGCCAGCAGCGGAAACAGGAACACTGAAGCTTTCTTT
once	TRBV5-1	TRBD1	TRBJ1-2	CASSTGTGPFYGYTF	TGCGCCAGCAGCACCGGGACAGGCCCTTTCTATGGCTACACCTTC
-	TRBV7-6	-	TRBJ2-5	CASKQGAGTETQYF	TGTGCCAGCAAACAGGGTGCGGGGACTGAGACCCAGTACTTC
-	TRBV3-1/TRBV3-2	-	TRBJ2-2	CASSQWGAGYTGELFF	TGTGCCAGCAGCCAATGGGGAGCGGGTTACACCGGGGAGCTGTTTTTT
-	TRBV12-2	-	TRBJ1-4	CASLFQGPNEKLFF	TGTGCAAGTCTTTTCCAGGGCCCTAATGAAAAACTGTTTTTT
once	TRBV11-3	-	TRBJ1-5	CASSLDQHQPQHF	TGTGCCAGCAGCTTAGATCAGCATCAGCCCCAGCATTTT
once	TRBV18	TRBD1	TRBJ2-1	CASSTLRTGAGLSYNEQFF	TGTGCCAGCTCAACCCTAAGGACAGGGGCCGGCTTATCCTACAATGAGCAGTTCTTC
-	TRBV27	-	TRBJ1-1	CASSPSMDPNEAFF	TGTGCCAGCAGTCCCTCCATGGACCCTAATGAAGCTTTCTTT
-	TRBV19	-	TRBJ2-2	CASSGGYPPLTGELFF	TGTGCCAGTAGTGGGGGGTACCCCCCCCTCACCGGGGAGCTGTTTTTT
-	TRBV24-1	TRBD1	TRBJ2-3	CATSDVGTGRDTQYF	TGTGCCACCAGTGATGTCGGGACAGGGAGAGATACGCAGTATTTT
-	TRBV9	-	TRBJ2-7	CASSVGGGISYEQYF	TGTGCCAGCAGCGTAGGGGGCGGGATCTCCTACGAGCAGTACTTC
once	TRBV7-2	TRBD1	TRBJ1-3	CASSLVRGPGGNTIYF	TGTGCCAGCAGCTTAGTCAGGGGGCCAGGAGGAAACACCATATATTTT
-	TRBV3-1/TRBV3-2	TRBD2	TRBJ2-7	CASSQDLAGRGEQYF	TGTGCCAGCAGCCAAGACCTAGCGGGAAGGGGTGAGCAGTACTTC
-	TRBV4-1	-	TRBJ2-1	CASSQDLAFRYNEQFF	TGCGCCAGCAGCCAAGACCTAGCGTTCAGATACAATGAGCAGTTCTTC
-	TRBV9	-	TRBJ1-2	CASSVDRHLYGYTF	TGTGCCAGCAGCGTAGATAGACACCTCTATGGCTACACCTTC
-	TRBV27	TRBD1	TRBJ2-7	CASSNRGHEQYF	TGTGCCAGCAGTAACAGGGGGCATGAGCAGTACTTC
-	TRBV27	-	TRBJ1-1	CASRPLKNTEAFF	TGTGCCAGCAGGCCGTTAAAGAACACTGAAGCTTTCTTT
-	TRBV24-1	-	TRBJ1-2	CATSDPGVYGYTF	TGTGCCACCAGTGATCCAGGGGTCTATGGCTACACCTTC
-	TRBV6-2/TRBV6-3	-	TRBJ1-1	CASSDSHTEAFF	TGTGCCAGCAGTGACAGTCACACTGAAGCTTTCTTT
-	TRBV18	-	TRBJ1-2	CASSQSNYGYTF	TGTGCCAGCTCACAGTCTAACTATGGCTACACCTTC
few	TRBV30	-	TRBJ1-5	CAWSVRGSYNQPQHF	TGTGCCTGGAGTGTACGAGGCAGTTACAATCAGCCCCAGCATTTT
once	TRBV3-1/TRBV3-2	TRBD2	TRBJ2-1	CASSQGSGRTSEQFF	TGTGCCAGCAGCCAAGGGAGCGGGAGAACTAGTGAGCAGTTCTTC
-	TRBV5-1	TRBD2	TRBJ2-1	CASSRDLGAGGYNEQFF	TGCGCCAGCAGCCGTGACCTTGGGGCGGGGGGCTACAATGAGCAGTTCTTC
-	TRBV18	-	TRBJ1-1	CASSLDLNLNTEAFF	TGTGCCAGCTCACTTGATCTCAATCTGAACACTGAAGCTTTCTTT